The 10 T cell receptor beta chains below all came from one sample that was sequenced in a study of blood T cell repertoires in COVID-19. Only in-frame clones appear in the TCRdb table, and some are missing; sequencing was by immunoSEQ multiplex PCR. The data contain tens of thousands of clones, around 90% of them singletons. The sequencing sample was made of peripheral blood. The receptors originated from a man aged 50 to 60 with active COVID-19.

The CDR3 is CASTRGGHEKLFF. The CDR3 DNA sequence: TGTGCCAGTACGAGAGGGGGTCATGAAAAACTGTTTTTT. This sequence joins TRBV19 and TRBJ1-4; TRBD1 is a possible D gene (6 bases). CDR3 length equals 13 residues. V was shortened by 7 bases and J by 6 bases, with 12 bases between the two germline ends. Per germline, CDR1 LNHDA and CDR2 SQIVND (reference sequence).

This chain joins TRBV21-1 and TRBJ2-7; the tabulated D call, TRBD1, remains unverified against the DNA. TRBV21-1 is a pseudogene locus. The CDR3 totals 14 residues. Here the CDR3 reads CATRDRATSYEQYV. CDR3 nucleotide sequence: TGTGCCACAAGGGACAGGGCTACCTCCTACGAGCAGTACGTC.

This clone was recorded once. This CDR3 reads CASSRGRGTDTQYF. CDR3 DNA sequence: TGTGCCAGCAGCCGCGGGAGGGGAACAGATACGCAGTATTTT. V and J are TRBV5-6 and TRBJ2-3; 9 bases are a match to TRBD2. CDR3 size: 14 residues. Germline CDR1 reads SGHDT; CDR2 reads YYEEEE. J gave up 3 bases and V 4 bases, and 3 bases lay outside the gene matches.

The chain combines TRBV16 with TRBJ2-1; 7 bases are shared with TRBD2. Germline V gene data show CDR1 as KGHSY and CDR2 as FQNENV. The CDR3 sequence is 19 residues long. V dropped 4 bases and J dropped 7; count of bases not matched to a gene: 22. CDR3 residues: CASSPYSLGEGRLRNEQFF. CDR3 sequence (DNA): TGTGCCAGCAGCCCCTACAGCTTGGGGGAGGGCCGGTTAAGGAATGAGCAGTTCTTC.

CDR3 residues: CASSPLFSGGINQPQHF. CDR3 DNA sequence: TGTGCCAGCAGTCCCCTCTTTTCCGGGGGGATCAATCAGCCCCAGCATTTT. The rearrangement uses TRBV6-6 and TRBJ1-5; perhaps TRBD1 as D (5 bases). Germline CDR1 and CDR2: MNHNY and SVGAGI (reference sequence). This CDR3 spans 17 amino acids. Trimming took 5 bases from V and 3 from J, leaving 20 bases between them.

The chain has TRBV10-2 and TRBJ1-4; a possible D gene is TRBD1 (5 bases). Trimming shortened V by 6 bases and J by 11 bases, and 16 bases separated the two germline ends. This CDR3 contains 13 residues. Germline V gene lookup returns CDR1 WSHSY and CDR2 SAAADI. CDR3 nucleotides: TGCGCCAGCAGGTGGGACTCCAAGGGGAAACTGTTTTTT. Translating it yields CASRWDSKGKLFF.

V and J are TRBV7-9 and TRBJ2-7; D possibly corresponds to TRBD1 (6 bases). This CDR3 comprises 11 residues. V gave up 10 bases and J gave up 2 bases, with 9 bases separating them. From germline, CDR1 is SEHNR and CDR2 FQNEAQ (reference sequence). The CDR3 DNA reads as TGTGCCATCGACAGGCCCTACGAGCAGTACTTC. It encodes CAIDRPYEQYF.

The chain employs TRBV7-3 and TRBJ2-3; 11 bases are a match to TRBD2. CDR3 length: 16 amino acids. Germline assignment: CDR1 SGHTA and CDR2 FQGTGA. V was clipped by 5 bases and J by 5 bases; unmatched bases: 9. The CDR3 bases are TGTGCCAGCAGCCCTTTAGCGGGAGGGCCTCTAGATACGCAGTATTTT. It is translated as CASSPLAGGPLDTQYF.

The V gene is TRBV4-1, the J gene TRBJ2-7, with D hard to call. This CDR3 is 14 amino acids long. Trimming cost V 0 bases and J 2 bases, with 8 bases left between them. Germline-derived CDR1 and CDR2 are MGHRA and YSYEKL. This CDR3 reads CASSQEFEPYEQYF. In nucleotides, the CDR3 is TGCGCCAGCAGCCAAGAGTTTGAGCCCTACGAGCAGTACTTC.

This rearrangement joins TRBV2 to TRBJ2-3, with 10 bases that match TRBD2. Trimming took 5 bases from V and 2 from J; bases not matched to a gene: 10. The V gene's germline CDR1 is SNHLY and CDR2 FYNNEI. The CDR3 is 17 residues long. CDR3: CASSKRGGPVVTDTQYF. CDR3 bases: TGTGCCAGCAGTAAGCGGGGGGGCCCTGTGGTCACAGATACGCAGTATTTT. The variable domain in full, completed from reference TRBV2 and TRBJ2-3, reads EPEVTQTPSHQVTQMGQEVILRCVPISNHLYFYWYRQILGQKVEFLVSFYNNEISEKSEIFDDQFSVERPDGSNFTLKIRSTKLEDSAMYFCASSKRGGPVVTDTQYFGPGTRLTVL.